This TCR beta chain was captured by sequencing in a study of cytomegalovirus exposure and HLA in healthy donors. The study, taken as a whole, reports: Relative to the approximately 670-donor mean, N-insertions were reportedly fewer in an Asian-associated ancestry cluster in a later analysis. In most subjects, TCR beta sequences reportedly gave accurate predictions of HLA-A and HLA-B alleles.

With 60 Vbeta and 13 Jbeta primers, the PCR was carried out. Sequencing used immunoSEQ multiplex PCR; TCRdb keeps in-frame clones, though not all of them. The data hold 180,000 or so clones, with about 9% observed a single time. Trimming cost V 1 base and J 3 bases; bases outside gene matches: 8. The V gene's germline CDR1 is LGHNA and CDR2 YNFKEQ. The CDR3 is 17 residues long. Points on this clone: Its antigen is undetermined.

This cohort consisted of healthy bone marrow donors. The chain recombines TRBV4-2 with TRBJ2-4; 8 bases line up with TRBD2. The receptor's source is a woman in her twenties or thirties in good health and CMV-seropositive. The sample consisted of PBMCs. The CDR3 DNA reads as TGTGCCAGCAGCCAAGGGGGGGGACTAGTCGACAAAAACATTCAGTACTTC. Protein sequence: CASSQGGGLVDKNIQYF.